The 12 T cell receptor beta chains below were found in one sample sequenced in a study of blood T cell repertoires in COVID-19. Profiling relied on immunoSEQ multiplex PCR, and the TCRdb table lists in-frame clones only, not all of them. Found here are some 140,000 clones, approximately 81% of them singletons; the top ten hold 5.5%. Source material: PBMCs or T cells enriched from blood (not recorded which). The receptors here all came from a man between 40 and 49 years old with acute COVID-19.

The chain uses TRBV24-1 and TRBJ2-5; 9 nucleotides line up with TRBD1. Per germline, CDR1 KGHDR and CDR2 SFDVKD. This CDR3 has 16 amino acids. Germline trimming cut 5 bases from V and 5 bases from J; bases unmatched to any gene: 11. CDR3 coding DNA: TGTGCCACCAGTGCCTTAAGGGACAGGGATGGGGAGACCCAGTACTTC. Translated, it gives CATSALRDRDGETQYF.

The genes are TRBV14 and TRBJ1-2; TRBD1 agrees at 10 bases. Germline CDR1 SGHDN, CDR2 FVKESK. The CDR3 runs to 15 residues. J was trimmed by 5 bases and V by 4 bases; bases with no gene match: 7. Here the CDR3 DNA reads TGTGCCAGCAGCCCCCAGACAGGGGGCAGGTATGGCTACACCTTC. Amino acid sequence: CASSPQTGGRYGYTF.

This CDR3 is CASSPYTSGNPLVDEQFF. CDR3 DNA: TGTGCCAGCTCACCATATACTAGCGGGAATCCCTTAGTTGATGAGCAGTTCTTC. The V call is TRBV18, the J call TRBJ2-1; 10 bases fit TRBD2. The germline V gene encodes CDR1 KGHSH and CDR2 LQKENI. The CDR3 consists of 18 residues. V lost 2 bases and J lost 8; bases outside the gene matches: 15.

The chain recombines TRBV19 with TRBJ1-5; 7 bases match TRBD1. CDR1 and CDR2 (germline): LNHDA, SQIVND (reference sequence). This CDR3 has 16 amino acids. Germline trimming cut 4 bases from V and 11 bases from J; bases unmatched to any gene: 17. CDR3 in amino acids: CASSTSGQASYKAQHF. The DNA of the CDR3 is TGTGCCAGTAGTACTTCCGGACAGGCCTCCTATAAGGCCCAGCATTTT.

Remarks on this clone: Different DNA sequences within this sample yield the same CDR3. This sequence joins TRBV19 and TRBJ1-1; D not resolved. CDR1 and CDR2 from the germline V gene are LNHDA and SQIVND (reference sequence). This CDR3 has 14 amino acids. Between the trimmed V and J ends, which lost 1 base and 0 bases, there was a span of 6 bases. CDR3 sequence: CASSIGAVNTEAFF. CDR3 nucleotides: TGTGCCAGTAGTATAGGGGCCGTGAACACTGAAGCTTTCTTT.

The V gene is TRBV2, the J gene TRBJ1-2; TRBD1 matches at 8 bases. V lost 0 bases to trimming and J lost 8 bases; unmatched junction nucleotides: 11. Per the germline V gene, CDR1 is SNHLY and CDR2 is FYNNEI. The CDR3 loop spans 16 amino acids. CDR3 DNA: TGTGCCAGCAGTGAAGCGGACAGGGTGGTATCGGAGGGCTACACCTTC. It encodes CASSEADRVVSEGYTF.

The gene calls are TRBV6-6 and TRBJ1-2, with D uncertain. The CDR3 extends over 11 amino acids. V shed 5 bases and J shed 8 bases, with 9 bases lying between them. Germline V gene data show CDR1 as MNHNY and CDR2 as SVGAGI (reference sequence). The CDR3 loop reads CASSAPEGYTF. The DNA of the CDR3 is TGTGCCAGCAGTGCCCCGGAGGGCTACACCTTC.

The gene calls are TRBV29-1 and TRBJ2-5; 7 nucleotides match TRBD1. V was pared by 6 bases and J by 5 bases, with 15 bases of the junction left unmatched. This CDR3 is built from 15 residues. The germline V gene encodes CDR1 SQVTM and CDR2 ANQGSEA. The CDR3 reads CSVHGTAKSAETQYF. Written as DNA, the CDR3 is TGCAGCGTGCACGGGACAGCTAAGTCAGCGGAGACCCAGTACTTC. The full variable domain, rest sourced from reference TRBV29-1 and TRBJ2-5, is SAVISQKPSRDICQRGTSLTIQCQVDSQVTMMFWYRQQPGQSLTLIATANQGSEATYESGFVIDKFPISRPNLTFSTLTVSNMSPEDSSIYLCSVHGTAKSAETQYFGPGTRLLVL.

The chain couples TRBV9 to TRBJ2-2; TRBD2 matches at 7 bases. This CDR3 is 16 amino acids long. V dropped 4 bases and J dropped 3; count of bases not matched to a gene: 9. Germline V gene data show CDR1 as SGDLS and CDR2 as YYNGEE. CDR3 nucleotide sequence: TGTGCCAGCAGCCCCAGCGGGGACTCTTACACCGGGGAGCTGTTTTTT. Its protein is CASSPSGDSYTGELFF. Combining the CDR3 with reference TRBV9 and TRBJ2-2 gives the whole variable domain DSGVTQTPKHLITATGQRVTLRCSPRSGDLSVYWYQQSLDQGLQFLIQYYNGEERAKGNILERFSAQQFPDLHSELNLSSLELGDSALYFCASSPSGDSYTGELFFGEGSRLTVL.

The chain employs TRBV7-9 and TRBJ2-1; no definite D call. Germline loops: CDR1 SEHNR, CDR2 FQNEAQ (reference sequence). Trimming removed 6 bases from V and 4 bases from J, with 10 bases in between. This CDR3 has 13 residues. The CDR3 DNA is TGTGCCAGCAGAATAGCCAATTACAATGAGCAGTTCTTC. Residues: CASRIANYNEQFF.

For the CDR3, the DNA is TGTGCCAGCAGCGCGATCAGGGGGCGGGACTACGAGCAGTACTTC. Amino acid sequence: CASSAIRGRDYEQYF. This chain uses TRBV7-9 with TRBJ2-7, with 8 bases matching TRBD1. This CDR3 region has 15 residues. The V gene's germline CDR1 is SEHNR and CDR2 FQNEAQ (reference sequence). Trimming cost V 5 bases and J 3 bases; bases outside gene matches: 9.

The chain recombines TRBV30 with TRBJ2-4; 7 nucleotides match TRBD1. With V trimmed by 5 bases and J by 6 bases, 4 bases remained unmatched. CDR3 length equals 12 residues. Germline CDR1 GTSNPN, CDR2 SVGIG (reference sequence). CDR3 DNA: TGTGCCTGGGGGGCAGGGGGAAACATTCAGTACTTC. This sequence encodes CAWGAGGNIQYF.